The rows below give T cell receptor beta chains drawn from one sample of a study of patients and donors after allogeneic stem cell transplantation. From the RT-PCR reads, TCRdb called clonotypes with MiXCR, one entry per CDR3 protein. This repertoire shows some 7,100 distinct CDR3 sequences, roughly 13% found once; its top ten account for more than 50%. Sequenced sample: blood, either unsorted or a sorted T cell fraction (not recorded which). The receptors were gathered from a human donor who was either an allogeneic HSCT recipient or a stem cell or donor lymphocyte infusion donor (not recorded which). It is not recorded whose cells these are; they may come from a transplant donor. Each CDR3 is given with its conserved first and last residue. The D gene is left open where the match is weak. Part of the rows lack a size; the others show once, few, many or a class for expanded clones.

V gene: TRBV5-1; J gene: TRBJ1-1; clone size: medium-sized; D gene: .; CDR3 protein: CASSLAGITGNTEAFF; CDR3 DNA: TGCGCCAGCAGCTTGGCTGGTATTACAGGGAACACTGAAGCTTTCTTT
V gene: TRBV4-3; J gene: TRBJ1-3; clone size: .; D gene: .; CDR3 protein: CASSQDLGSNIYF; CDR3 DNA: TGCGCCAGCAGCCAAGATCTAGGGAGTAACATATATTTT
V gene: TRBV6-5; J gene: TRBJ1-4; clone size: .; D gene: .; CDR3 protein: CASSYSIFGRSSKKLFF; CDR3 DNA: TGTGCCAGCAGTTACTCAATTTTCGGCCGTTCTAGTAAAAAACTGTTTTTT
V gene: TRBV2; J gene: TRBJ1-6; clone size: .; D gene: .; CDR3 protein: CASVLDRSYNSPLHF; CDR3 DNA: TGTGCCAGCGTTCTGGACCGCTCCTATAATTCACCCCTCCACTTT
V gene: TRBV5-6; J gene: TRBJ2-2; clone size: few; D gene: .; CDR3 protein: CASSPVWTGELFF; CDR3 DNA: TGTGCCAGCAGTCCTGTATGGACCGGGGAGCTGTTTTTT
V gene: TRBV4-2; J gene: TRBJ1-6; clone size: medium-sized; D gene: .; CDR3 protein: CASSRGDVNSPLHF; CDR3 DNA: TGTGCCAGCAGCCGAGGGGACGTGAATTCACCCCTCCACTTT
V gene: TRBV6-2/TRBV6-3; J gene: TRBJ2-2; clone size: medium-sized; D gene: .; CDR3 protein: CASSYGGTGELFF; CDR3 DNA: TGTGCCAGCAGTTACGGGGGGACCGGGGAGCTGTTTTTT
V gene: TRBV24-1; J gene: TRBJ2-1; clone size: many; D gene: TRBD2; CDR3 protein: CATMTSGSSSYNEQFF; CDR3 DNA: TGTGCCACTATGACTAGCGGGAGTTCGTCCTACAATGAGCAGTTCTTC
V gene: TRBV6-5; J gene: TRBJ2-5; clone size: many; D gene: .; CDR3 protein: CASSYRFSQETQYF; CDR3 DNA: TGTGCCAGCAGTTACCGGTTCAGCCAAGAGACCCAGTACTTC
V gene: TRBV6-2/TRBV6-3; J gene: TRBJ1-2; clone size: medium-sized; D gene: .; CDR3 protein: CASNRPMNYGYTF; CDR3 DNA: TGTGCCAGCAACAGGCCAATGAACTATGGCTACACCTTC
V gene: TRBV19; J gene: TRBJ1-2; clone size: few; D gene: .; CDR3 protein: CASRFTSRGYTF; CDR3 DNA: TGTGCCAGTAGATTCACGTCGCGAGGCTACACCTTC
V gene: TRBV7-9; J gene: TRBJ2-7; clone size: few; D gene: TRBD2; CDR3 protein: CASSFRIGLAGIVSYEQYF; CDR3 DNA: TGTGCCAGCAGCTTCCGAATTGGACTAGCGGGTATAGTCTCCTACGAGCAGTACTTC
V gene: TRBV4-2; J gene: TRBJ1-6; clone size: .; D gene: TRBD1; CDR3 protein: CASSQAPGTGGINSPLHF; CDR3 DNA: TGTGCCAGCAGCCAAGCACCCGGGACAGGGGGTATTAATTCACCCCTCCACTTT
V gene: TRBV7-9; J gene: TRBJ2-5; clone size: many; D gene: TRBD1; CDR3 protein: CASSLVVAGTGGKETQYF; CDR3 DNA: TGTGCCAGCAGCCTAGTTGTGGCCGGGACAGGGGGAAAAGAGACCCAGTACTTC
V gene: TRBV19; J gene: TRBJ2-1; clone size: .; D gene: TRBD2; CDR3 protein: CASSTGTSGMNEQFF; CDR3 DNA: TGTGCCAGTAGTACCGGGACTAGCGGGATGAATGAGCAGTTCTTC
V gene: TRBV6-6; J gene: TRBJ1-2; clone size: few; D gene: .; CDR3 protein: CASSRRTRRINGYTF; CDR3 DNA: TGTGCCAGCAGTCGTAGGACAAGGAGGATTAATGGCTACACCTTC
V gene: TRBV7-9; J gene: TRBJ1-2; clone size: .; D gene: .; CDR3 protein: CASSPRGLDGYTF; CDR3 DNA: TGTGCCAGCAGCCCACGGGGCCTTGATGGCTACACCTTC
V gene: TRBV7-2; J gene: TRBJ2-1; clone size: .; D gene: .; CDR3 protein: CASSLSGGPDNEQFF; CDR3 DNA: TGTGCCAGCAGCTTGAGCGGCGGCCCCGACAATGAGCAGTTCTTC
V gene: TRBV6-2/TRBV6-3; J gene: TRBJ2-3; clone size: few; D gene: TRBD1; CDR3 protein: CASSQQGALNTQYF; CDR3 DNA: TGTGCCAGCAGCCAACAGGGGGCGCTGAATACGCAGTATTTT
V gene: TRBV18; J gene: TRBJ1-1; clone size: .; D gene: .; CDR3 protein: CASSTTEVIEAFF; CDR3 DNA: TGTGCCAGCTCGACGACAGAAGTCATTGAAGCTTTCTTT
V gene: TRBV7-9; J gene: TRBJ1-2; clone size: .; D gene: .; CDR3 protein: CASSRRTAGAYGYTF; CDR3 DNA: TGTGCCAGCAGTCGCCGGACGGCCGGGGCATACGGCTACACCTTC
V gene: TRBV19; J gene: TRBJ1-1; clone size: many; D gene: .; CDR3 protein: CASSIGAGTRTEAFF; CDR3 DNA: TGTGCCAGTAGTATAGGTGCAGGGACTCGCACTGAAGCTTTCTTT
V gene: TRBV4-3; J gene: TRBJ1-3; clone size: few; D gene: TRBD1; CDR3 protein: CASSQEDRGTGNTIYF; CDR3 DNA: TGCGCCAGCAGCCAAGAGGACAGGGGGACTGGAAACACCATATATTTT
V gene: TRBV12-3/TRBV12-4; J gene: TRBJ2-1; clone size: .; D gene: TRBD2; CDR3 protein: CASSPTLAGVYDEQFF; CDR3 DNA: TGTGCCAGCAGTCCAACACTAGCGGGAGTTTATGATGAGCAGTTCTTC
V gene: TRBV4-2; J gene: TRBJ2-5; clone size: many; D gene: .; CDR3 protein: CASSQGLIETQYF; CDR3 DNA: TGTGCCAGCAGCCAAGGCCTTATCGAGACCCAGTACTTC
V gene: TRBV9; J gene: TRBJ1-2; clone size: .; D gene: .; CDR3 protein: CASRGHYGYTF; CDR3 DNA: TGTGCCAGCAGGGGTCACTATGGCTACACCTTC
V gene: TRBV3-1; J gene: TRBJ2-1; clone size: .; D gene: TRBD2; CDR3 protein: CASSQITSDRNEQFF; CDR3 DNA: TGTGCCAGCAGCCAAATTACTAGCGATCGCAATGAGCAGTTCTTC
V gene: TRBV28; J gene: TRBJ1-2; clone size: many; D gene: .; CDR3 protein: CASSLDTVDYGYTF; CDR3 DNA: TGTGCCAGCAGTTTGGATACGGTGGACTATGGCTACACCTTC
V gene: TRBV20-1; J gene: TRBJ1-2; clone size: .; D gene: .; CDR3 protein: CSAPHWTEDGYTF; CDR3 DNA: TGCAGTGCCCCCCATTGGACAGAAGATGGCTACACCTTC
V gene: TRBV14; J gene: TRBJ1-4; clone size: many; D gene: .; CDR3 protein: CASSQAATPEKLFF; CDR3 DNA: TGTGCCAGCAGCCAAGCTGCGACACCGGAAAAACTGTTTTTT
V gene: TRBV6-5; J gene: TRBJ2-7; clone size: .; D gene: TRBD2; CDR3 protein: CASSYSPPSGRFTYEQYF; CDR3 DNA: TGTGCCAGCAGTTACTCGCCCCCTAGCGGGAGGTTCACCTACGAGCAGTACTTC
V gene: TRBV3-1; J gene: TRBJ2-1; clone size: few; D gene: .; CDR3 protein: CASSLPLDGSYNEQFF; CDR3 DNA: TGTGCCAGCAGCCTCCCCCTTGACGGGAGCTACAATGAGCAGTTCTTC
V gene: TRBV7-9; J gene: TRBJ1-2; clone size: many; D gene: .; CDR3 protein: CASSLAGRGYGYTF; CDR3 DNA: TGTGCCAGCAGCTTAGCTGGCAGGGGCTATGGCTACACCTTC
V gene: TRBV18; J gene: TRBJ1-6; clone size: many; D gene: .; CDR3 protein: CASSPETYNSPLHF; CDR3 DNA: TGTGCCAGCTCACCAGAGACATATAATTCACCCCTCCACTTT
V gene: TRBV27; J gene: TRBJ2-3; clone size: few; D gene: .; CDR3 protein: CASSVSGRTDTQYF; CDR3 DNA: TGTGCCAGCAGTGTTAGCGGTCGCACAGATACGCAGTATTTT
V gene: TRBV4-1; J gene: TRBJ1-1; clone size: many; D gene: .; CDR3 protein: CASSRTQLSTEAFF; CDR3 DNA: TGCGCCAGCAGCCGCACTCAACTAAGCACTGAAGCTTTCTTT
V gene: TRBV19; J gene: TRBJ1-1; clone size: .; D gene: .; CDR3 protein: CASSAQWNTEAFF; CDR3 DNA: TGTGCCAGTAGTGCACAGTGGAACACTGAAGCTTTCTTT
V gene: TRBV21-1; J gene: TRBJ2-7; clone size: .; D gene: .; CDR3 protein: CASSKWEGGHEQYF; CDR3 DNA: TGTGCCAGCAGCAAATGGGAAGGGGGCCACGAGCAGTACTTC
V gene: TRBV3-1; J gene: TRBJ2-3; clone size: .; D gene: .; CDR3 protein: CASSQDFGTDTQYF; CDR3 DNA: TGTGCCAGCAGCCAAGATTTCGGCACAGATACGCAGTATTTT
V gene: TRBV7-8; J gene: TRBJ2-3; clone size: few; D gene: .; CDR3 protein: CASSGALGTDTQYF; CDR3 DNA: TGTGCCAGCAGCGGGGCCCTAGGGACAGATACGCAGTATTTT
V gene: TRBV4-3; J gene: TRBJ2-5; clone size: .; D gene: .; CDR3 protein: CASSRLSTGEETQYF; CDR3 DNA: TGCGCCAGCAGCCGCCTATCGACAGGAGAAGAGACCCAGTACTTC
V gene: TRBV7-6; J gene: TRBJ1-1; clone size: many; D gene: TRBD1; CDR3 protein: CASSLWQGANTEAFF; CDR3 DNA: TGTGCCAGCAGCTTGTGGCAGGGGGCGAACACTGAAGCTTTCTTT
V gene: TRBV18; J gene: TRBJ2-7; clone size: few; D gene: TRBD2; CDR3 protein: CATRPGGVVEQYF; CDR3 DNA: TGTGCCACTCGCCCCGGGGGGGTTGTCGAGCAGTACTTC
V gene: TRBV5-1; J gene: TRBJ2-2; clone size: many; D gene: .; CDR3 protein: CASSLLPGELFF; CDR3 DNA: TGCGCCAGCAGCTTGTTGCCCGGGGAGCTGTTTTTT